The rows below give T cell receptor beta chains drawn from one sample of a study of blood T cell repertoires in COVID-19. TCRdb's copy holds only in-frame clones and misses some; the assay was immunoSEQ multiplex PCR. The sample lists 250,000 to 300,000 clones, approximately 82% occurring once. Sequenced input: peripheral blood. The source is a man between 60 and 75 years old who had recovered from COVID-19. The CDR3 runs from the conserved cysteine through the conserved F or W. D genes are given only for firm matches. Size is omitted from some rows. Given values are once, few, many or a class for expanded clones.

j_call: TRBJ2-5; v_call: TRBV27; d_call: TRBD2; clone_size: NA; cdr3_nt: TGTGCCAGCAGTTTCCGAGCGGGGCAAGAGACCCAGTACTTC; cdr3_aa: CASSFRAGQETQYF
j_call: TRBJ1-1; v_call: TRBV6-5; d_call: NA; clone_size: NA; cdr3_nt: TGTGCCAGGGAACAGGGATTAGGGTTTAACACTGAAGCTTTCTTT; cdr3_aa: CAREQGLGFNTEAFF
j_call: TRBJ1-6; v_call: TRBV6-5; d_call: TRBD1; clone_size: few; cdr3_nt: TGTGCCAGCAGTTACTCCGGACAGGGAGTGGGTTCACCCCTCCACTTT; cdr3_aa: CASSYSGQGVGSPLHF
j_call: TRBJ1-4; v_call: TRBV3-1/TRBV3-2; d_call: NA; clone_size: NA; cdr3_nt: TGTGCCAGCAGCCAAGATTCGGGTACGGGGGGTGAAAAACTGTTTTTT; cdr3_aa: CASSQDSGTGGEKLFF
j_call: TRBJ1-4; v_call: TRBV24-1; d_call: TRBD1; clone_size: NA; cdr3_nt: TGTGCCACCAGAAGGACAGGGTTAAAACTGTTTTTT; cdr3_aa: CATRRTGLKLFF
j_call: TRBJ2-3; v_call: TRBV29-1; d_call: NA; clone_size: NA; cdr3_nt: TGCAGCGCCACAGGGACCGATACGCAGTATTTT; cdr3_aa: CSATGTDTQYF
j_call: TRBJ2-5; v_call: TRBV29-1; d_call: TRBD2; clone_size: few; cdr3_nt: TGCAGCGTTTGGACTAGCGGGTTCCAAGAGACCCAGTACTTC; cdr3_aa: CSVWTSGFQETQYF
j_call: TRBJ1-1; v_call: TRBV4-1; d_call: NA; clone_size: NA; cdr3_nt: TGCGCCAGCAGCCAAGATCTTCGGGGTTTTCAAGCTTTCTTT; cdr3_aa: CASSQDLRGFQAFF
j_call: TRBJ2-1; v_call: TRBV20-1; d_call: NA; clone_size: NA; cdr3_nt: TGCAGTGCTATCCTTAACGGTGAGCAGTTCTTC; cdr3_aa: CSAILNGEQFF
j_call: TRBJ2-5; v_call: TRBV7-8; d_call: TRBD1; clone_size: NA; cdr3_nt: TGTGCCAGCAGCTCCCTGGACAGGGGACAAGAGACCCAGTACTTC; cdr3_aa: CASSSLDRGQETQYF
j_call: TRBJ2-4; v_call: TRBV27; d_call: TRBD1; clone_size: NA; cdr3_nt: TGTGCCAGCAGTTTATTCGGGACAGGGGCCAAAAACATTCAGTACTTC; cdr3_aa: CASSLFGTGAKNIQYF
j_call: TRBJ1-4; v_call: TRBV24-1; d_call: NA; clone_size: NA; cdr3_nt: TGTGCCACCAGTGATTTGCAAACAGCCCGGAAAGAGACTAATGAAAAACTGTTTTTT; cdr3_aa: CATSDLQTARKETNEKLFF
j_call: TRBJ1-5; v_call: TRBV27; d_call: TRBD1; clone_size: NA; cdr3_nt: TGTGCCACCTCAACACAGGGGTTAAGCCAGCCCCAGCATTTT; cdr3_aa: CATSTQGLSQPQHF
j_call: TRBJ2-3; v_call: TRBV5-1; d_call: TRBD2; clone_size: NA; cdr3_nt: TGCGCCAGCAGCTTAATAGCGGGGACCAGCACAGATACGCAGTATTTT; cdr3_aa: CASSLIAGTSTDTQYF
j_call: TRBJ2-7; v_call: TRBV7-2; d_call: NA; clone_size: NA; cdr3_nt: TGTGCCAGCAGCCGAGCTGGAGGCGAGCAGTACTTC; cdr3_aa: CASSRAGGEQYF
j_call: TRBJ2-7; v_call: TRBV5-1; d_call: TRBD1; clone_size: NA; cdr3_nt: TGCGCCAGCAGCCTCACGGGACAGGCGCCCTACGAGCAGTACTTC; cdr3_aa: CASSLTGQAPYEQYF
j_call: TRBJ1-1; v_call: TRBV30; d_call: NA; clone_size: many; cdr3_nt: TGTGCCTGGAGTCGGATGACAGAAGCTTTCTTT; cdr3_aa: CAWSRMTEAFF
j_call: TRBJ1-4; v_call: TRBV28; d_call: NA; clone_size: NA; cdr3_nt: TGTGCCAGCAGTCCTAGGGGTGGAGGGAGTGAAAAACTGTTTTTT; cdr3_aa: CASSPRGGGSEKLFF
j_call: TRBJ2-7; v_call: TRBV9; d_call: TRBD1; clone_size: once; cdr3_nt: TGTGCCAGCAGCGTAGGCAGGGGGCTACCAAGAGAGCAGTACTTC; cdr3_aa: CASSVGRGLPREQYF
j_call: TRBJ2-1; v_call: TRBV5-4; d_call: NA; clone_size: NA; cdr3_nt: TGTGCCAGCACCAAGGGGGGGCATGCGTTCTTC; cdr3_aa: CASTKGGHAFF
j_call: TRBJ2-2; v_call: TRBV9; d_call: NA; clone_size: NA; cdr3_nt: TGTGCCAGCAGCATTAGCCACGGGGAGCTGTTTTTT; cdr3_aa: CASSISHGELFF